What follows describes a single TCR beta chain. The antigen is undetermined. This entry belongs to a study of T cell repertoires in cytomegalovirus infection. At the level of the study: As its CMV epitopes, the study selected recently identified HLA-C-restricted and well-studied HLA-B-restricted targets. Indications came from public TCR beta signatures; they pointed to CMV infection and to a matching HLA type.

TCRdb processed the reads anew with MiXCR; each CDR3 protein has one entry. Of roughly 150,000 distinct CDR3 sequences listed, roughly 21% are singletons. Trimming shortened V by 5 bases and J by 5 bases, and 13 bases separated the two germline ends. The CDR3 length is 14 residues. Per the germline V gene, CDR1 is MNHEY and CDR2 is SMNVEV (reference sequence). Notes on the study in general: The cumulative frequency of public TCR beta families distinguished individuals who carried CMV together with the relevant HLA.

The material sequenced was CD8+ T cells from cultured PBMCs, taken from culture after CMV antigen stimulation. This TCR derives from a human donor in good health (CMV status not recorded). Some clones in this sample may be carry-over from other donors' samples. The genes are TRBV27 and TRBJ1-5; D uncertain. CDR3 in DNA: TGTGCCAGCAGTGATCAGCAGAGGGATCAGCCCCAGCATTTT. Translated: CASSDQQRDQPQHF.